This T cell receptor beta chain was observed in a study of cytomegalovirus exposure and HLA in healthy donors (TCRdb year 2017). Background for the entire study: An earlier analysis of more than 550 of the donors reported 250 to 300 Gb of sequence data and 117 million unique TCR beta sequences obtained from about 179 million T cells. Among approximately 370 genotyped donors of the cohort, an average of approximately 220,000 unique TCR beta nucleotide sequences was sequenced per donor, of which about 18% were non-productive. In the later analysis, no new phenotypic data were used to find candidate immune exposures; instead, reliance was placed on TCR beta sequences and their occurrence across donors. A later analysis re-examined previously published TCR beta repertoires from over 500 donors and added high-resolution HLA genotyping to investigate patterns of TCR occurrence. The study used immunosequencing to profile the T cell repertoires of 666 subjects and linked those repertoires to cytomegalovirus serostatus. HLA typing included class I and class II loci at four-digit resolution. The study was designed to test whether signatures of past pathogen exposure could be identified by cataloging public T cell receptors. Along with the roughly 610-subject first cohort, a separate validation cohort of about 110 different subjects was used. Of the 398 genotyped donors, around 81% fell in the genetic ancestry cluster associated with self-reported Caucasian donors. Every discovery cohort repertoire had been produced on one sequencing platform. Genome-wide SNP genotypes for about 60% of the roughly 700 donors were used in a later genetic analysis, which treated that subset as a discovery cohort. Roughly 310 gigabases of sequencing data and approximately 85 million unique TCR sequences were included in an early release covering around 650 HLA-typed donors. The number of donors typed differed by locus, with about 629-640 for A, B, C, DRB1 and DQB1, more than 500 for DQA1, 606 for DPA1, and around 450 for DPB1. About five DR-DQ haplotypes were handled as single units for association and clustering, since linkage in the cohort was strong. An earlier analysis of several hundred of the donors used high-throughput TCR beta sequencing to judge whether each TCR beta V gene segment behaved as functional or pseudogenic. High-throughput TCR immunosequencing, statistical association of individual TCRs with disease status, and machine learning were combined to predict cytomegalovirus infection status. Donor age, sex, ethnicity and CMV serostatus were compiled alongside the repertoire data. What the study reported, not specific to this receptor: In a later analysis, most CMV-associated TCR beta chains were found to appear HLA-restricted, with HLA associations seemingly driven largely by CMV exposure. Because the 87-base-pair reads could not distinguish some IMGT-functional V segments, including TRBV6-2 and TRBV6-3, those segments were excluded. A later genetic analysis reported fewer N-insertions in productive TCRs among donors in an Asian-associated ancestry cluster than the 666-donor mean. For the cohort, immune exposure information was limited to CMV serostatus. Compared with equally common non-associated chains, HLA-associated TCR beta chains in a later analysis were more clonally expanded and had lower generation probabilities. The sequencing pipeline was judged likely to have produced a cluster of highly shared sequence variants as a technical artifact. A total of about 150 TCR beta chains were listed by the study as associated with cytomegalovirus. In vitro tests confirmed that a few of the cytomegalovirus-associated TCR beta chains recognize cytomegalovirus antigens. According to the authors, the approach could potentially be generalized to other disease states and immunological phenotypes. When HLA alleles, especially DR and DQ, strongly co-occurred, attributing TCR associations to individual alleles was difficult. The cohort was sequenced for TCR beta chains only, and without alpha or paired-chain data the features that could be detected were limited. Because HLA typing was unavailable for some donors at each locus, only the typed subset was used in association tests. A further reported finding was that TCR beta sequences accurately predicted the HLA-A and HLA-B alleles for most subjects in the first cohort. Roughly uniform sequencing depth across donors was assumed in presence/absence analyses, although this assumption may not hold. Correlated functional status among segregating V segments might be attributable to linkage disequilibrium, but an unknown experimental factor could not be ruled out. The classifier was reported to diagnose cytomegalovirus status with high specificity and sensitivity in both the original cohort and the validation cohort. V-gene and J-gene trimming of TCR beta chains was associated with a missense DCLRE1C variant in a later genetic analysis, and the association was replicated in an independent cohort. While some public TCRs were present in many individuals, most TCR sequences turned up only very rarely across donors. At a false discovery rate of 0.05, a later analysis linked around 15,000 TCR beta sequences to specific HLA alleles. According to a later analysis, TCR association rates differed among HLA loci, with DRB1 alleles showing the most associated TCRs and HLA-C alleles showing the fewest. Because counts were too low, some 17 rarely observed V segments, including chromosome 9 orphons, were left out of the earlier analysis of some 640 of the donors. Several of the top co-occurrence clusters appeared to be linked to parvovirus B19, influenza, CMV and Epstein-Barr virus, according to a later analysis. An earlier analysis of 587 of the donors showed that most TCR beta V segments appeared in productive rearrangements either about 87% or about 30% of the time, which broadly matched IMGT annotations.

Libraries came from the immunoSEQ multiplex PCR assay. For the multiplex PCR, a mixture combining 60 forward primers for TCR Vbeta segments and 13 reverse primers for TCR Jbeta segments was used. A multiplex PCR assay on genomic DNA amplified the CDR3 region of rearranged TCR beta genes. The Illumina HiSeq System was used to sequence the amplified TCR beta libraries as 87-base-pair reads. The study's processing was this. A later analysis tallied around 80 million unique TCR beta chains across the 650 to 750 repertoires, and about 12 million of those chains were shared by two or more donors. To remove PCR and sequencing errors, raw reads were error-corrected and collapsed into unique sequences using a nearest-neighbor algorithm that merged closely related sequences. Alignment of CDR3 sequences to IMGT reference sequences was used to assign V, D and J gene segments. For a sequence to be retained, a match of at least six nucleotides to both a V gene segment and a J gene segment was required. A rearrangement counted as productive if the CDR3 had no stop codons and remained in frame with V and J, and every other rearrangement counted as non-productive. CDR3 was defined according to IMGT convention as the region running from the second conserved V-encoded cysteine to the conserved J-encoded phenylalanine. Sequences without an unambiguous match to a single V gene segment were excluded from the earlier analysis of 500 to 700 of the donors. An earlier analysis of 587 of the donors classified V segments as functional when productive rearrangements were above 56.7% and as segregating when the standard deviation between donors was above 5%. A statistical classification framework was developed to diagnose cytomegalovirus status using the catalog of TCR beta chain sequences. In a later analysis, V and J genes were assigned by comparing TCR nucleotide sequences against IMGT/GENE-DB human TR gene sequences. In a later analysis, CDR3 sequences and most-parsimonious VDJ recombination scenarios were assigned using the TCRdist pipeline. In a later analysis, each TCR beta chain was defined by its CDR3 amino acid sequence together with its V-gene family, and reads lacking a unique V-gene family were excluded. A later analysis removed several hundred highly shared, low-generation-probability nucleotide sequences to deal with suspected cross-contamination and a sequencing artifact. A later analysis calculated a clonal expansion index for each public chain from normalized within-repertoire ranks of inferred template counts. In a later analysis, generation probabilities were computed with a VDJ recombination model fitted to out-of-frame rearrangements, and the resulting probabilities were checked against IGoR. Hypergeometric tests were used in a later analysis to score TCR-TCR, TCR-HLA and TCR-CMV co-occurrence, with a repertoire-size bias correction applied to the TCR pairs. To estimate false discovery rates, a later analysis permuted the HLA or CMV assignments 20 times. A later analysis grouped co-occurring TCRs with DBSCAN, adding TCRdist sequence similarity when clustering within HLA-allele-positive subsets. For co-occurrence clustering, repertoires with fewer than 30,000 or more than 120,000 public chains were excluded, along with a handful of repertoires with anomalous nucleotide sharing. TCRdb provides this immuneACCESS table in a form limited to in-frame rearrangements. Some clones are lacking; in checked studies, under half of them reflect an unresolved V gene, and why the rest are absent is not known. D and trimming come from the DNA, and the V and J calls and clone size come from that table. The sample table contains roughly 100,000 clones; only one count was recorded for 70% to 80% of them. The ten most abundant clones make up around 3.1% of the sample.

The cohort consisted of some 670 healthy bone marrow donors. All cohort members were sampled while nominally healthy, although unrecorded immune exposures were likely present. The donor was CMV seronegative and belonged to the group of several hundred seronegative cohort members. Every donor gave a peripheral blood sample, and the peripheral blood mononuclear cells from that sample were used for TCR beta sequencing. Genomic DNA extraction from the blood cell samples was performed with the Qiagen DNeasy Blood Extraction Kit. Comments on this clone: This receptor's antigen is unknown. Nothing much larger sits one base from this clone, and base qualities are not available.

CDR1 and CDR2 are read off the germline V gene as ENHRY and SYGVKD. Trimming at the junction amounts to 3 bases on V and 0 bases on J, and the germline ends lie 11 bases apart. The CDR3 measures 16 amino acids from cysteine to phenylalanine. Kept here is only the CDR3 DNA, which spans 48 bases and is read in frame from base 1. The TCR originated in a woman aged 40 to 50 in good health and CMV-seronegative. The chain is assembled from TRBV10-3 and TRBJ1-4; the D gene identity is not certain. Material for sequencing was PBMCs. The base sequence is TGTGCCATCAGTGACTCGGACTTATCAACTAATGAAAAACTGTTTTTT. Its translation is CAISDSDLSTNEKLFF.